This T cell receptor (beta chain) was captured by sequencing in a study of T cell repertoires in cytomegalovirus infection. Across the study: Recently identified HLA-C-restricted CMV epitopes were among the peptides used. Public TCR beta signatures marked donors with CMV infection and the matching HLA.

As regards this clonotype: Its target is not known.

The V and J ends lost 0 bases and 6 bases respectively, with 12 bases between them. Germline V lookup: CDR1 MGHRA, CDR2 YSYEKL. The CDR3 consists of 15 residues. One entry per CDR3 protein results from TCRdb running MiXCR on the reads. Among 110,000 to 150,000 distinct CDR3 sequences listed, about 32% were seen once. Study-level points and caveats: Cumulative public TCR beta family frequency identified carriers of CMV plus the relevant HLA. Ex vivo, HLA-C-restricted CMV-specific TCR beta clonotypes prevailed over the rest of the response.

The TCR comes from a human donor in good health (CMV status not recorded). Some clones in this sample may be carry-over from other donors' samples. The rearrangement joins TRBV4-1 to TRBJ1-5, with D unclear. The input for sequencing was CD8+ T cells from cultured PBMCs, taken from culture after CMV antigen stimulation. The CDR3 region has the DNA TGCGCCAGCAGCCAAGAATCGGGTTTCGGTCAGCCCCAGCATTTT. This gives the protein CASSQESGFGQPQHF.